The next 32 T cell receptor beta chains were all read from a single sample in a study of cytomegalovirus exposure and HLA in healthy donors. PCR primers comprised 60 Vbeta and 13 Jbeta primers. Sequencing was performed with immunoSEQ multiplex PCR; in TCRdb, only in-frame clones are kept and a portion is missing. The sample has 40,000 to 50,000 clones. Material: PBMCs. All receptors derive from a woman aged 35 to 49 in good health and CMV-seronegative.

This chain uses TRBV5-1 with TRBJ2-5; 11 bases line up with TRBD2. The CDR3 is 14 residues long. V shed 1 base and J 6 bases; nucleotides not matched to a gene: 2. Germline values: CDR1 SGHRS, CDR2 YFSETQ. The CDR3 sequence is CASSLTSGSKTQYF. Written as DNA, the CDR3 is TGCGCCAGCAGCTTGACTAGCGGGAGTAAGACCCAGTACTTC.

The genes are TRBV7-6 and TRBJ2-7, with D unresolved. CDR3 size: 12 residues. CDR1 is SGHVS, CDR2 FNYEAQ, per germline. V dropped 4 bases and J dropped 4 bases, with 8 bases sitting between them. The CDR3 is CASSWYGYEQYF. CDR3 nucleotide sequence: TGTGCCAGCAGCTGGTACGGGTACGAGCAGTACTTC.

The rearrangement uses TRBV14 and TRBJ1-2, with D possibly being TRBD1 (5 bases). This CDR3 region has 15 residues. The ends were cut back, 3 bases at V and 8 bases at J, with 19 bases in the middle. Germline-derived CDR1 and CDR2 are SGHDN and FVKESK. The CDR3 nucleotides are TGTGCCAGCAGCCACGCGACCGGGGGTCGTCGAGGCTACACCTTC. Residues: CASSHATGGRRGYTF.

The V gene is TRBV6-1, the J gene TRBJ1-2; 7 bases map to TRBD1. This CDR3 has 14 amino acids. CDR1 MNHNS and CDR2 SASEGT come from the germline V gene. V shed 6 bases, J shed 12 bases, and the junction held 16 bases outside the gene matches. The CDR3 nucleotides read TGTGCCAGCAGGAAAGACAGGGCCCTCGATAACGACACCTTC. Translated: CASRKDRALDNDTF.

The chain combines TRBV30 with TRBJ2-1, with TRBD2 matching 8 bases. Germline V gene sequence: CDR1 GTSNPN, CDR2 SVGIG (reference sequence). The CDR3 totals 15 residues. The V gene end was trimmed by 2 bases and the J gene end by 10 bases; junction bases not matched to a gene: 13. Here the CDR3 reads CAWSIRGTRRFEQFF. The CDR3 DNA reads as TGTGCCTGGAGTATCCGCGGGACTAGAAGATTCGAGCAGTTCTTC.

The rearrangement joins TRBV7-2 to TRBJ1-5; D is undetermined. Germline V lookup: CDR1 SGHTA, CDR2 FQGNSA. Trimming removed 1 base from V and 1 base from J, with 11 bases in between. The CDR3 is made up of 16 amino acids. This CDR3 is CASSLVPGSSNQPQHF. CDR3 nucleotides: TGTGCCAGCAGCTTAGTCCCAGGATCAAGCAATCAGCCCCAGCATTTT.

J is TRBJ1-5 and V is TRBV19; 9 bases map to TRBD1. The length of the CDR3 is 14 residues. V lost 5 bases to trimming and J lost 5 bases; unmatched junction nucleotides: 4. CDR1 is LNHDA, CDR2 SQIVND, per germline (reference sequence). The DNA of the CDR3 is TGTGCCAGTAGTCTTGACAGGGGGTATCAGCCCCAGCATTTT. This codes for CASSLDRGYQPQHF.

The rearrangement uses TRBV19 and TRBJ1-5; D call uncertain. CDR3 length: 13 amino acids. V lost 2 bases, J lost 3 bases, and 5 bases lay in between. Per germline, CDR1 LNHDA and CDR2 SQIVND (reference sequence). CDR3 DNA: TGTGCCAGTAGTATAAGCTTCAATCAGCCCCAGCATTTT. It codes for CASSISFNQPQHF.

The CDR3 nucleotides are TGTGCCAGCAGCCCCCCTCTGAGGATTAGCACAGATACGCAGTATTTT. Its translation is CASSPPLRISTDTQYF. The V gene is TRBV7-8, the J gene TRBJ2-3; no firm D call. CDR1 is SGHVS and CDR2 is FQNEAQ in the germline V gene. Deletions cut 5 bases from V and 0 bases from J, with 15 bases between. CDR3 length: 16 residues.

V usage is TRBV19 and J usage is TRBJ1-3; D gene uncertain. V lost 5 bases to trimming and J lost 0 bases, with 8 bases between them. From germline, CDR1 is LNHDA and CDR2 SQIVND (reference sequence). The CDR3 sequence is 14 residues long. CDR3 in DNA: TGTGCCAGTAGTTTAACAGACTCTGGAAACACCATATATTTT. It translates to CASSLTDSGNTIYF.

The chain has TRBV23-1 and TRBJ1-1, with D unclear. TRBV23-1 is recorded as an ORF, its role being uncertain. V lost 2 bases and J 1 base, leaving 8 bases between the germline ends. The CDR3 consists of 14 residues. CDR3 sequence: CASSQPTPNTEAFF. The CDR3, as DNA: TGCGCCAGCAGTCAACCCACTCCGAACACTGAAGCTTTCTTT.

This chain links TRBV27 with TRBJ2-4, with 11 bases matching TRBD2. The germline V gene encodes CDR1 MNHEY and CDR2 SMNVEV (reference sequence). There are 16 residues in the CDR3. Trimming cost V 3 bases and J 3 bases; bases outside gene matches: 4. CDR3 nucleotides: TGTGCCAGCAGTTTTAGCGGGAGGGCGGGCAAAAACATTCAGTACTTC. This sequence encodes CASSFSGRAGKNIQYF.

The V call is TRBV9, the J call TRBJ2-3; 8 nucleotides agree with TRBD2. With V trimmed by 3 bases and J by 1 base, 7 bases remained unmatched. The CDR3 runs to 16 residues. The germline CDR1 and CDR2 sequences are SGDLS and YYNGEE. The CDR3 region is CASSAPSGGRTDTQYF. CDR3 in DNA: TGTGCCAGCAGCGCCCCGAGCGGGGGCCGCACAGATACGCAGTATTTT.

The CDR3 sequence: CSAVGGTGFYEQYF. The CDR3 DNA reads as TGCAGCGCGGTGGGTGGGACAGGGTTTTACGAGCAGTACTTC. The rearrangement links TRBV29-1 to TRBJ2-7, with TRBD1 identical over 9 bases. The CDR3 covers 14 residues. Germline V CDR1 and CDR2: SQVTM, ANQGSEA. V lost 7 bases to trimming and J lost 4 bases; unmatched junction nucleotides: 11.

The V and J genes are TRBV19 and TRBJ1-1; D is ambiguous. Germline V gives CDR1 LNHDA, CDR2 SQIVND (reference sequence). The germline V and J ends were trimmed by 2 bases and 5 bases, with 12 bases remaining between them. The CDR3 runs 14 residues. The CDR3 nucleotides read TGTGCCAGTAGTATAAGTGGAGCGAGGACTGAAGCTTTCTTT. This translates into CASSISGARTEAFF.

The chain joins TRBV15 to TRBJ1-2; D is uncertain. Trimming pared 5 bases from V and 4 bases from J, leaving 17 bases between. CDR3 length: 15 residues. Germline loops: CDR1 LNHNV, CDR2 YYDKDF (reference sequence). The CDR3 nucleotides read TGTGCCACCAGCGACTTCCCCCTAGTAGCCTATGGCTACACCTTC. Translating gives CATSDFPLVAYGYTF.

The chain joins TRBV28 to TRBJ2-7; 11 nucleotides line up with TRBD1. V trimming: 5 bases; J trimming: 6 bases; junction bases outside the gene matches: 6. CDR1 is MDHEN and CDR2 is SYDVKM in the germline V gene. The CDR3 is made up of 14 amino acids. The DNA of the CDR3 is TGTGCCAGCAGTCAACCGGGACAGGGGGTCGAGCAGTACTTC. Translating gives CASSQPGQGVEQYF.

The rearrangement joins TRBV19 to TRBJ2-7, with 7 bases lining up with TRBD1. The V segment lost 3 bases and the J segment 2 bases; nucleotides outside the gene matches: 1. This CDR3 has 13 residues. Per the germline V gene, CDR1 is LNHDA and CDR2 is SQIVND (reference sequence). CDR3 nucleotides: TGTGCCAGTAGTATCCAGGGGGCCTACGAGCAGTACTTC. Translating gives CASSIQGAYEQYF.

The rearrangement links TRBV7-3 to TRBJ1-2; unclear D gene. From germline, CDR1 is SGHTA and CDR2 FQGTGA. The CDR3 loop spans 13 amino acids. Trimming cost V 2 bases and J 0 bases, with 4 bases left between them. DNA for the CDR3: TGTGCCAGCAGCTTATCAGCTAACTATGGCTACACCTTC. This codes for CASSLSANYGYTF.

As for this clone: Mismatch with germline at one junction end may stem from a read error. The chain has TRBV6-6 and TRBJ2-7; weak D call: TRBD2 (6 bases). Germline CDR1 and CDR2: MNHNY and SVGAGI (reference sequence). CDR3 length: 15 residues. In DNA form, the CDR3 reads TGTGCCAGCAGCTACTCCGGGACTCGCTCCTACGAGCAGTACTTC. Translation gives CASSYSGTRSYEQYF.

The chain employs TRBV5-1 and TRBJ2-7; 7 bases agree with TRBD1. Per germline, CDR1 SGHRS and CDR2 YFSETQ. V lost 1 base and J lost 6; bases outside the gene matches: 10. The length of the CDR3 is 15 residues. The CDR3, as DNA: TGCGCCAGCAGCTTGATTACAGGGGAGCTCCCCGAGCAGTACTTC. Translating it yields CASSLITGELPEQYF.

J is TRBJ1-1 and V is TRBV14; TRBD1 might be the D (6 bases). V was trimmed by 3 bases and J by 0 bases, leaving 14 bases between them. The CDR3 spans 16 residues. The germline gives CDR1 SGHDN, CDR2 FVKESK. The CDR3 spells CASSQFVGDMNTEAFF. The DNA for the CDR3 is TGTGCCAGCAGCCAGTTTGTTGGGGACATGAACACTGAAGCTTTCTTT.

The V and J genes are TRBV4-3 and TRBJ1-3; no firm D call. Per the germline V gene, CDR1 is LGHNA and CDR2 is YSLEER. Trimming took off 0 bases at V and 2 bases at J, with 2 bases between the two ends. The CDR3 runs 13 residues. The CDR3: CASSQDTGNTIYF. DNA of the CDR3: TGCGCCAGCAGCCAAGATACTGGAAACACCATATATTTT.

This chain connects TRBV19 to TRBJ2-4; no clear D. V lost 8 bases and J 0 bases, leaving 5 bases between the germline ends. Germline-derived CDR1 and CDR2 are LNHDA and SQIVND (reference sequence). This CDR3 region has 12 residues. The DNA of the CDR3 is TGTGCCAGTGGCCCAGCCAAAAACATTCAGTACTTC. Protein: CASGPAKNIQYF.

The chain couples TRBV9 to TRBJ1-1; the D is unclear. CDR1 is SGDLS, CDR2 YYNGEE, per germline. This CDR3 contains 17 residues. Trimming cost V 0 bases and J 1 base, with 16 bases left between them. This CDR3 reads CASSVGLSGSGNTEAFF. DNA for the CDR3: TGTGCCAGCAGCGTAGGTTTGAGTGGGTCGGGGAACACTGAAGCTTTCTTT.

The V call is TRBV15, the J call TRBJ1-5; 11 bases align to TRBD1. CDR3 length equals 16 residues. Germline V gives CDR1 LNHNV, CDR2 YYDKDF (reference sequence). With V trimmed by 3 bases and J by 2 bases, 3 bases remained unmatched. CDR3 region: CATSRAGQGGNQPQHF. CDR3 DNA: TGTGCCACCAGCAGGGCGGGACAGGGGGGCAATCAGCCCCAGCATTTT.

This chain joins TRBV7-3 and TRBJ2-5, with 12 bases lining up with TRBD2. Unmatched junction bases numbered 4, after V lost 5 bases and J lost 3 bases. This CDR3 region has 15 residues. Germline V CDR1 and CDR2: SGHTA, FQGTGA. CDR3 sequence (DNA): TGTGCCAGCAGCCCTCGGACTAGCGGGAAAGAGACCCAGTACTTC. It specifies CASSPRTSGKETQYF.

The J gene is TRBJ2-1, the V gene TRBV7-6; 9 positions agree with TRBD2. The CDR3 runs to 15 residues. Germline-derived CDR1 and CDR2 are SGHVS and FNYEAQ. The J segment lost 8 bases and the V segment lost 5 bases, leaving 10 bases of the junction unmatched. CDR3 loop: CASSPSSGSPHEQFF. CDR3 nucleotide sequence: TGTGCCAGCAGCCCGAGTAGCGGGAGTCCCCATGAGCAGTTCTTC.

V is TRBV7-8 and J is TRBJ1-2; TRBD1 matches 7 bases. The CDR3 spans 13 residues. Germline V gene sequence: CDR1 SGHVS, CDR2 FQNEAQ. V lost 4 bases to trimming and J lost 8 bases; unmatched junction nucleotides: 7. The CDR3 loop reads CASSSLGGSGYTF. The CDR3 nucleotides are TGTGCCAGCAGCTCCCTAGGGGGCAGCGGCTACACCTTC.

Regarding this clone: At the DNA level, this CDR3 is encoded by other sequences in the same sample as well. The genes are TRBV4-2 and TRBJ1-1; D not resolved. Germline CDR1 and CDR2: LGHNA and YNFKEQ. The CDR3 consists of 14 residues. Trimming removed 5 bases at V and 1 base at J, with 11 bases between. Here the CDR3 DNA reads TGTGCCAGCAGCTCGCGCCAGGAGAACACTGAAGCTTTCTTT. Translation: CASSSRQENTEAFF.

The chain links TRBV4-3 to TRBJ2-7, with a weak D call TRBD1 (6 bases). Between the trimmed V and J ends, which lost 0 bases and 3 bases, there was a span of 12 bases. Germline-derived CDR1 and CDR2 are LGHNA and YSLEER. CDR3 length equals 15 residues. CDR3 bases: TGCGCCAGCAGCCAAGATCTTCCAGGGGTCTACGAGCAGTACTTC. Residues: CASSQDLPGVYEQYF.

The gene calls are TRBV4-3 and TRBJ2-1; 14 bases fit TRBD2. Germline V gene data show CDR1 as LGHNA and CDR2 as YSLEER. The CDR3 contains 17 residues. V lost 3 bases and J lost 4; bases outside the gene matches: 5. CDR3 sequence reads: CASSQGTSGSRYNEQFF. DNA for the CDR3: TGCGCCAGCAGCCAGGGGACTAGCGGGAGTAGGTACAATGAGCAGTTCTTC.